This TCR beta chain was recovered during a study of vaccination effects on CD4 cells after COVID-19. As for the study in general: In the ViraFEST assay, antigen-specific CD4+ clonotypes were identified by expansion after peptide-pool stimulation. After the second dose, samples were taken at median day 72.

Culture lasted under 13 days before CD4+ T cell isolation. The participants, recipients of two vaccine doses, got either BNT162b2 or mRNA-1273. As to this clone: Antigen specificity is unknown.

The CDR3 is 15 residues long. Germline CDR1 SGHTS, CDR2 YDEGEE. The J segment lost 5 bases and the V segment lost 1 base, leaving 8 bases of the junction unmatched. Clones were read by immunoSEQ multiplex PCR, and TCRdb kept only the in-frame ones, dropping some. The repertoire consists of some 30,000 clones, with about 74% occurring once and the leading ten covering about 15%. The rearrangement uses TRBV5-8 and TRBJ1-2; 7 nucleotides line up with TRBD1. The sample here was CD4+ T cells from PBMCs cultured without peptide, taken after COVID-19 vaccination. This clonotype originated in a human donor who received a COVID-19 vaccine. CDR3 DNA sequence: TGTGCCAGCAGCTTGCGAGGGGGCTTAAAGTATGGCTACACCTTC. Translated, it gives CASSLRGGLKYGYTF.